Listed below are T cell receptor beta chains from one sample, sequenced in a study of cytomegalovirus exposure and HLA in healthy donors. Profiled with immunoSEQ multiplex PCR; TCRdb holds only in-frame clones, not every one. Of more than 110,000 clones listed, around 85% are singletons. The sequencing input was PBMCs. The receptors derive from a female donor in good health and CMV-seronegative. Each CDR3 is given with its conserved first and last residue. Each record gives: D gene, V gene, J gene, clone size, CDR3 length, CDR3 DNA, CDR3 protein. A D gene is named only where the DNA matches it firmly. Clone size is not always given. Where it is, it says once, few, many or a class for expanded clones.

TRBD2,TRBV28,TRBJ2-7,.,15,TGTGCCAGCACCCCCCAACTAGCGTCAGCCTACGAGCAGTACTTC,CASTPQLASAYEQYF
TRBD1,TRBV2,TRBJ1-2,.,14,TGTGCCAGCACCCGCCGACAGGGGAGGGATGGCTACACCTTC,CASTRRQGRDGYTF
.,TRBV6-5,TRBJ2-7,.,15,TGTGCCAGCAGTTTATCCCGAACAAGTACCTACGAGCAGTACTTC,CASSLSRTSTYEQYF
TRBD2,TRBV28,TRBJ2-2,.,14,TGTGCCAGCAAATCGGGAGGTCACACCGGGGAGCTGTTTTTT,CASKSGGHTGELFF
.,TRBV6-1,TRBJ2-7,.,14,TGTGCCAGCAGCGCGGAGGACTACTCCTACGAGCAGTACTTC,CASSAEDYSYEQYF
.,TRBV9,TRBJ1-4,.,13,TGTGCCAGCAGCTCCGGGGGTCTTGAAAAACTGTTTTTT,CASSSGGLEKLFF
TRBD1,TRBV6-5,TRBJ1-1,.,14,TGTGCCAGCAGTTGGGACAGTCTGAACACTGAAGCTTTCTTT,CASSWDSLNTEAFF
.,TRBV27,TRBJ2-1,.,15,TGTGCCAGCAGTCTAACGGGACTCCCCTACAATGAGCAGTTCTTC,CASSLTGLPYNEQFF
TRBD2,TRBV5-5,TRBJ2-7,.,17,TGTGCCAGCAGCTTCGAGCTAGCGGGAGGTATGTGGAACGAGCAGTACTTC,CASSFELAGGMWNEQYF
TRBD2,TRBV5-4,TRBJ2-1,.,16,TGTGCCAGCAGCTCCGGGGGACTAGCGGAGTACAATGAGCAGTTCTTC,CASSSGGLAEYNEQFF
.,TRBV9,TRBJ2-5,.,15,TGTGCCAGCAGCGTAGCTCCTAGCTGGGGAGAGACCCAGTACTTC,CASSVAPSWGETQYF
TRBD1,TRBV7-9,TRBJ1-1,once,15,TGTGCCAGCAGCTTATTGACAGGGACGAACACTGAAGCTTTCTTT,CASSLLTGTNTEAFF
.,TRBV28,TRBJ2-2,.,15,TGTGCCAGCAGTTCGAATAGAGGACTAAACCGGGAGCTGTTTTTT,CASSSNRGLNRELFF
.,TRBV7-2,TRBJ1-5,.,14,TGTGCCAGCAGCTTAGATCGCGGCAATCAGCCCCAGCATTTT,CASSLDRGNQPQHF
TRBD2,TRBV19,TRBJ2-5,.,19,TGTGCCAGTAGTCTTCGGGGGACTAGCGGGGTAAAGTACCAAGAGACCCAGTACTTC,CASSLRGTSGVKYQETQYF
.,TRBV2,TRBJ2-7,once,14,TGTGCCAGCAGTGGGCAGGTCAACTCCTACGAGCAGTACTTC,CASSGQVNSYEQYF
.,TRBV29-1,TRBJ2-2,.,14,TGCAGCACATTGACGGACAGATTCACCGGGGAGCTGTTTTTT,CSTLTDRFTGELFF
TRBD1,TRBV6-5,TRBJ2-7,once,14,TGTGCCAGCAGTTGGATGGGACAGAGCTACGAGCAGTACTTC,CASSWMGQSYEQYF
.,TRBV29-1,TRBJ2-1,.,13,TGCAGCGTTGAAAGAGCCGATTCCAATGAGCAGTTCTTC,CSVERADSNEQFF
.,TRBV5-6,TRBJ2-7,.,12,TGTGCCAGCAGCTTGGTATCGGGTGAGCAGTACTTC,CASSLVSGEQYF
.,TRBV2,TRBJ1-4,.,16,TGTGCCAGCAGTGAAAGGGAGACAGGCCTTAATGAAAAACTGTTTTTT,CASSERETGLNEKLFF
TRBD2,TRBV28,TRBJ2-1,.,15,TGTGCCAGCAGCTCCCGGCGGGAGGGCCTTGATGAGCAGTTCTTC,CASSSRREGLDEQFF
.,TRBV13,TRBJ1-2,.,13,TGTGCCAGCAGCTTAGAAGCTCATTATGGCTACACCTTC,CASSLEAHYGYTF
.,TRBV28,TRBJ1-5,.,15,TGTGCCAGCAGTTTTCCGGGGGGCCTGAATCAGCCCCAGCATTTT,CASSFPGGLNQPQHF
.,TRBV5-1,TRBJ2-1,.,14,TGCGCCAGCGCTGCCTCCAGGGATACAAATGAGCAGTTCTTC,CASAASRDTNEQFF
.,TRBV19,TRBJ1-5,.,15,TGTGCCAGTACCGAGGGCAGGGGAAGAGACCAGCCCCAGCATTTT,CASTEGRGRDQPQHF
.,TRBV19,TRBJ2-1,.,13,TGTGCCAGTAGAGGGGACTCCTACAATGAGCAGTTCTTC,CASRGDSYNEQFF
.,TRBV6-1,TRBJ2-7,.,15,TGTGCCAGCACCCCCCCCCGGGACTCAACGTACGAGCAGTACTTC,CASTPPRDSTYEQYF
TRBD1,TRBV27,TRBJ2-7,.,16,TGTGCCAGCAGTTCCCCAATACAGGGGTCTCCCTACGAGCAGTACTTC,CASSSPIQGSPYEQYF
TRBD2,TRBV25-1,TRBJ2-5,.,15,TGTGCCAGCAGTGAATTGGGGGGAGGGAGAGAGACCCAGTACTTC,CASSELGGGRETQYF
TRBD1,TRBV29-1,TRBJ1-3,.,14,TGCAGCGTTACCCAGACAGGGTTAGGAAACACCATATATTTT,CSVTQTGLGNTIYF
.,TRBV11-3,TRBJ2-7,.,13,TGTGCCAGCAGCTTAACGGTTAGTGGTGAGCAGTACTTC,CASSLTVSGEQYF
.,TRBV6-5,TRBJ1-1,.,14,TGTGCCAGCAGACGCGGGACGGAGAACACTGAAGCTTTCTTT,CASRRGTENTEAFF
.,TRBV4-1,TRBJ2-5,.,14,TGCGCCAGCAGCACACGCTGGGGAGGAGAGACCCAGTACTTC,CASSTRWGGETQYF
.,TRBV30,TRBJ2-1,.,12,TGTGCCGCCGATAACAGGTACAATGAGCAGTTCTTC,CAADNRYNEQFF
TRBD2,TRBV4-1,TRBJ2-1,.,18,TGCGCCAGCAGCCAAGAAAGGGACAGTAGCGGGAGTCTCGATGAGCAGTTCTTC,CASSQERDSSGSLDEQFF
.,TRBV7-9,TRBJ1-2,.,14,TGTGCCAGCAGCTTAGACAGGGAGGGGGATGGCTACACCTTC,CASSLDREGDGYTF
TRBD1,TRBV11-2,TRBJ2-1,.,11,TGTGCCAGCAGCCCGGGACAGGTCCGTTTCTTC,CASSPGQVRFF
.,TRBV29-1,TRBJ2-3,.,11,TGCAGCGTTGACGGTGCAGATACGCAGTATTTT,CSVDGADTQYF
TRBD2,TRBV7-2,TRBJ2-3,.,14,TGTGCCAGCGCGAGCGGGAGCGGGACAGATACGCAGTATTTT,CASASGSGTDTQYF
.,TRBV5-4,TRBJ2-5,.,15,TGTGCCAGCAGCTTGGGGGGGGGCAGCGGGGAGACCCAGTACTTC,CASSLGGGSGETQYF
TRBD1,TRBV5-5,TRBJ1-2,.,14,TGTGCCAGCCAAAGACAGGGTAACAACTATGGCTACACCTTC,CASQRQGNNYGYTF
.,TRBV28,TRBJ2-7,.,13,TGTGCCAGCAGTTTTCGCCTTGGGCCCGAGCAGTACTTC,CASSFRLGPEQYF
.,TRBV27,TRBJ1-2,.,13,TGTGCCAGCAGTTTAAGAGGGAACTATGGCTACACCTTC,CASSLRGNYGYTF
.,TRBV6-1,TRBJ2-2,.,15,TGTGCCAGCAGTTCAGGTCAGAAGAACACCGGGGAGCTGTTTTTT,CASSSGQKNTGELFF
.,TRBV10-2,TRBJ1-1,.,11,TGCGCCACCTGGTTCGGCACTGAAGCTTTCTTT,CATWFGTEAFF